This passage covers 3 T cell receptor beta chains from one sample sequenced in a study of spatial heterogeneity in lung cancer. Regarding time point: sample taken at primary tumor resection. TCRdb re-derived calls from the 5' RACE reads in MiXCR, one entry per CDR3 protein. The sample records more than 60,000 distinct CDR3 sequences, about 7.8% being singletons. The sequences come from PBMCs, collected at surgery. The receptors derive from a male donor with early-stage non-small cell lung cancer.

This clonotype was seen repeatedly, ten times or more. The chain combines TRBV20-1 with TRBJ2-3; TRBD2 matches 11 bases. In germline, CDR1 is DFQATT, CDR2 SNEGSKA (reference sequence). The CDR3 is 15 residues long. The junction had 13 bases not matched to a gene; V was cut back by 5 bases and J by 9 bases. CDR3 residues: CSAGRLAGGAKTQYF. The CDR3 DNA follows: TGCAGTGCTGGGAGGCTAGCGGGAGGCGCGAAGACGCAGTATTTT.

Ten or more counts support this clonotype. The chain recombines TRBV14 with TRBJ2-2; D unresolved. The ends were cut back, 2 bases at V and 1 base at J, with 5 bases in the middle. Germline-derived CDR1 and CDR2 are SGHDN and FVKESK. The CDR3 has 14 residues. The chain's CDR3 is CASSQLRNTGELFF. The CDR3 DNA reads TGTGCCAGCAGCCAATTACGGAACACCGGGGAGCTGTTTTTT.

This chain joins TRBV7-8 and TRBJ2-1; 9 bases map to TRBD2. The CDR3 is 14 residues long. The junction had 3 bases not matched to a gene; V was cut back by 6 bases and J by 3 bases. Germline CDR1 reads SGHVS; CDR2 reads FQNEAQ. CDR3 coding DNA: TGTGCCAGCAGTCCACTAGCGGGCTACAATGAGCAGTTCTTC. It yields the protein CASSPLAGYNEQFF.